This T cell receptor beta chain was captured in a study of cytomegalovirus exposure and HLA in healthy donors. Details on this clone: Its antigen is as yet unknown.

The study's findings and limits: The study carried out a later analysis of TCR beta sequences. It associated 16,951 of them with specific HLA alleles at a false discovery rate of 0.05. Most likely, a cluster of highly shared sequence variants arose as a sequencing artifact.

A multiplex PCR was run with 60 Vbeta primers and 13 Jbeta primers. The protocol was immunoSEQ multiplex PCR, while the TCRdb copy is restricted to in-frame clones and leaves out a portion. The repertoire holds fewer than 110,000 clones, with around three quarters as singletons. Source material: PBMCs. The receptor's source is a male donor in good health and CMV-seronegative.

The CDR3 DNA reads as TGCGCCAGCAGCAGGACAGGTTTAAGTAACACCATATATTTT. Amino acids: CASSRTGLSNTIYF. The J gene is TRBJ1-3, the V gene TRBV5-1; 7 positions match TRBD1. The germline V gene has CDR1 SGHRS and CDR2 YFSETQ. The CDR3 totals 14 residues. The ends lost 4 bases at V and 7 bases at J; junction bases unmatched: 8.